The clone carrying this T cell receptor beta chain has more than one count but fewer than ten. These data belong to a study of control samples from healthy donors and cancer patients. The ends lost 7 bases at V and 7 bases at J; junction bases unmatched: 9. The germline gives CDR1 WNHNN, CDR2 SYGVQD (reference sequence). This CDR3 spans 15 amino acids. Sequencing was performed with immunoSEQ multiplex PCR; in TCRdb, only in-frame clones are kept and a portion is missing. The sample holds tens of thousands of clones; 91% are singletons and the top ten take roughly 15%. This sequence originates from a man aged 45-65 years in good health. The specimen sequenced was blood. The chain combines TRBV10-1 with TRBJ2-7, with 14 bases lining up with TRBD2. The DNA of the CDR3 is TGCGCCAGCACCCCGGGGACTAGCGGGGGCGGGGAGCAGTACTTC. This gives the protein CASTPGTSGGGEQYF.